These T cell receptor beta chains were read from a single sample in a study of cytomegalovirus exposure and HLA in healthy donors. Profiling relied on immunoSEQ multiplex PCR, and the TCRdb table lists in-frame clones only, not all of them. This repertoire shows about 160,000 clones, around nine tenths found once; its top ten account for about 9.4%. The sample consisted of PBMCs. The receptors were sampled from a woman between 18 and 30 years old in good health and CMV-seropositive. CDR3s include the opening cysteine and the closing phenylalanine or tryptophan. The D gene is left open where the match is weak. Clone size is shown for a subset of rows, as once, few, many or a class of expanded clone.

v_gene	j_gene	d_gene	abundance	CDR3nt	CDR3aa
TRBV6-5	TRBJ2-1	TRBD1	once	TGTGCCAGCAGTGGGACAGACCCATACAATGAGCAGTTCTTC	CASSGTDPYNEQFF
TRBV27	TRBJ2-2	-	-	TGTGCCAGCAGTTCTAAAACCGGGACTTTAAACACCGGGGAGCTGTTTTTT	CASSSKTGTLNTGELFF
TRBV15	TRBJ2-1	-	once	TGTGCCACCACCCCAGGGGTCTCCTACAATGAGCAGTTCTTC	CATTPGVSYNEQFF
TRBV7-2	TRBJ2-3	-	-	TGTGCCAGCAGCTTAGTAGCGGCTCCGACAGATACGCAGTATTTT	CASSLVAAPTDTQYF
TRBV11-3	TRBJ2-7	-	-	TGTGCCAGCAGCTTACCAGGTCCCTACGAGCAGTACTTC	CASSLPGPYEQYF
TRBV10-3	TRBJ2-2	-	-	TGTGCCATCAGCCCCGGGACAACGAACACCGGGGAGCTGTTTTTT	CAISPGTTNTGELFF
TRBV10-3	TRBJ2-7	TRBD1	once	TGTGCCATCAGTAGGACAGGGGGCGTTATTTACGAGCAGTACTTC	CAISRTGGVIYEQYF
TRBV19	TRBJ1-1	-	once	TGTGCCAGTAGTATGCAAGGGGTCTTAAGGAACACTGAAGCTTTCTTT	CASSMQGVLRNTEAFF
TRBV19	TRBJ2-2	-	-	TGTGCCAGTAGTATAGCACTAGTTGGGGAGCTGTTTTTT	CASSIALVGELFF
TRBV29-1	TRBJ1-2	-	few	TGCAGCGCCAAAACAACTAACTATGGCTACACCTTC	CSAKTTNYGYTF
TRBV19	TRBJ2-5	TRBD2	-	TGTGCCAGTAGTACCCATCTAGCGGGAGGGGGGGAGACCCAGTACTTC	CASSTHLAGGGETQYF
TRBV6-5	TRBJ2-1	-	-	TGTGCCAGCCGCGCGTTCCTCTACAATGAGCAGTTCTTC	CASRAFLYNEQFF
TRBV2	TRBJ2-5	TRBD2	-	TGTGCCAGCACCGGGACTAGCGGGAGTAAGACCCAGTACTTC	CASTGTSGSKTQYF
TRBV11-2	TRBJ1-2	TRBD1	-	TGTGCCAGCAGCTTATCCGACAGGGCCTCCTATGGCTACACCTTC	CASSLSDRASYGYTF
TRBV12-5	TRBJ2-7	-	-	TGTGCTAGCTCCCAGCGTTCCTACGAGCAGTACTTC	CASSQRSYEQYF
TRBV19	TRBJ2-7	TRBD1	-	TGTGCCAGTAGTACCTCGGACAGGGCCGAGCAGTACTTC	CASSTSDRAEQYF
TRBV7-6	TRBJ1-1	TRBD1	once	TGTGCCAGCAGCCAGAACAGGGGGGGCACTGAAGCTTTCTTT	CASSQNRGGTEAFF
TRBV19	TRBJ1-4	-	-	TGTGCCACCTCACAGCTTGCAACTAATGAAAAACTGTTTTTT	CATSQLATNEKLFF
TRBV19	TRBJ2-7	TRBD2	-	TGTGCCAGTAGTATAAACGTGGGGCGGGAGTACTACGAGCAGTACTTC	CASSINVGREYYEQYF
TRBV19	TRBJ2-5	TRBD1	-	TGTGCCAGTAGTCGAAGGGACAGGGCTGAGGAGACCCAGTACTTC	CASSRRDRAEETQYF
TRBV5-4	TRBJ2-2	-	-	TGTGCCAGCAGCTTGGCCCTGAACACCGGGGAGCTGTTTTTT	CASSLALNTGELFF
TRBV6-1	TRBJ1-2	-	-	TGTGCCAGCAGTGAAGCCGGGACATCCGGAGATGGCTACACCTTC	CASSEAGTSGDGYTF
TRBV19	TRBJ2-3	TRBD2	-	TGTGCCAGTACACCGGGACTAGCGGCGAGCACAGATACGCAGTATTTT	CASTPGLAASTDTQYF
TRBV5-1	TRBJ2-7	-	once	TGCGCCAGTAGACCGGGAGATCTGACCTACGAGCAGTACTTC	CASRPGDLTYEQYF
TRBV2	TRBJ1-2	-	once	TGTGCCAGCAGTGTTGAAGGGGTCTCCGGCTACACCTTC	CASSVEGVSGYTF
TRBV7-9	TRBJ2-3	TRBD2	-	TGTGCCAGCAGCTTAGGACTAGCGGGAGATACGCAGTATTTT	CASSLGLAGDTQYF
TRBV5-1	TRBJ2-7	TRBD2	-	TGCGCCAGCAGCTTGTGGGACGGTCGGACTAGCGGGTATTACGAGCAGTACTTC	CASSLWDGRTSGYYEQYF
TRBV6-5	TRBJ1-2	TRBD1	-	TGTGCCAGCAAGGCGACAGGGACAAGTGGCTACACCTTC	CASKATGTSGYTF
TRBV18	TRBJ1-1	-	-	TGTGCCAGCTCACCCCCCCGGCGGACTGAAGCTTTCTTT	CASSPPRRTEAFF
TRBV18	TRBJ1-3	TRBD1	-	TGTGCCAGCTCGGCTGGACAGGCCAACTCTGGAAACACCATATATTTT	CASSAGQANSGNTIYF
TRBV29-1	TRBJ2-7	-	few	TGCAGCGTTGAGGAGGGACTGCTCATCTACTTC	CSVEEGLLIYF
TRBV13	TRBJ2-1	TRBD2	-	TGTGCCAGCAGCACTAGAGGGACTAGCGGGAGAAATGAGCAGTTCTTC	CASSTRGTSGRNEQFF
TRBV6-1	TRBJ1-2	TRBD1	-	TGTGCCAGCAGTGATATCTTCCAGGGGGCCTATGGCTACACCTTC	CASSDIFQGAYGYTF
TRBV5-5	TRBJ2-7	TRBD1	-	TGTGCCAGCAGGCTGGGGACAGCCTACGAGCAGTACTTC	CASRLGTAYEQYF
TRBV4-2	TRBJ2-7	-	-	TGTGCCAGCAGCCAAGGTTCAGGGGGGTACTCCTACGAGCAGTACTTC	CASSQGSGGYSYEQYF
TRBV5-1	TRBJ2-5	-	-	TGCGCCAGCAGCTCCGGACGGACACAAGAGACCCAGTACTTC	CASSSGRTQETQYF
TRBV19	TRBJ2-1	TRBD2	-	TGTGCCAGTAGTATAGCCGAGACTAGCGGGAGGGATGAGCAGTTCTTC	CASSIAETSGRDEQFF
TRBV2	TRBJ1-2	TRBD1	-	TGTGCCAGCAGTGGGAGGTTTCGAGGGGGCGATGGCTACACCTTC	CASSGRFRGGDGYTF
TRBV28	TRBJ1-3	TRBD1	once	TGTGCCAGCAGAACCGAAACAGGGGTATACACCATATATTTT	CASRTETGVYTIYF
TRBV6-5	TRBJ2-7	-	-	TGTGCCAGCTCAGGGGACTCCTACGAGCAGTACTTC	CASSGDSYEQYF
TRBV11-2	TRBJ2-7	TRBD1	-	TGTGCCAGCAGCTTAGCGTCCTTGGACAGGGCCTACGAGCAGTACTTC	CASSLASLDRAYEQYF
TRBV19	TRBJ2-2	-	-	TGTGCCAGCTCAGCGTTCTTGTCGCTGTTTTTT	CASSAFLSLFF
TRBV2	TRBJ2-7	TRBD2	-	TGTGCCAGCAGGATCCTAGCGGGAGGGACGGGGGAGCAGTACTTC	CASRILAGGTGEQYF
TRBV2	TRBJ1-4	-	-	TGTGCCAGCAAGGGCTATGGACTTGAAAAACTGTTTTTT	CASKGYGLEKLFF
TRBV18	TRBJ2-5	-	-	TGTGCCAGCTCACCACCGGCAGGCCCTGAGACCCAGTACTTC	CASSPPAGPETQYF
TRBV2	TRBJ1-3	-	once	TGTGCCAGCAGTAGTGACAGCCCGACCTCTGGAAACACCATATATTTT	CASSSDSPTSGNTIYF
TRBV6-1	TRBJ1-4	-	-	TGTGCCAGCAGTGTGTCCGGGACTGAAAATGAAAAACTGTTTTTT	CASSVSGTENEKLFF
TRBV15	TRBJ2-1	TRBD1	-	TGTGCCACCAGCAGGATCGGACAGGGGTGGATCAATGAGCAGTTCTTC	CATSRIGQGWINEQFF
TRBV6-5	TRBJ2-1	-	-	TGTGCCAGCAGTCCATTCTCCTACAATGAGCAGTTCTTC	CASSPFSYNEQFF
TRBV10-3	TRBJ2-2	-	-	TGTGCCATCAGTGAAACCAGGGGAAAGGGCGGGGAGCTGTTTTTT	CAISETRGKGGELFF